One and the same sample provided the 9 T cell receptor beta chains below, sequenced in a study of blood T cells in healthy people across ages. With a J-beta primer mix and a sample-barcoded 5' primer, a second PCR ran 7 to 11 cycles. TCRdb called the 5' RACE reads again in MiXCR, with one record for every CDR3 protein. Here the sample spans over a million distinct CDR3 sequences, 35% to 55% being singletons. The specimen was blood. The receptors shown here come from a woman in her fifties or sixties in good health.

This clonotype was counted between two and nine times. The gene calls are TRBV12-3 or TRBV12-4 and TRBJ2-5; D gene unclear. The J call may not be correct, given that the DNA end is closer to TRBJ2-7. The CDR3 totals 12 residues. CDR3 loop: CASTTDPYEQYF. CDR3 in DNA: TGTGCCAGCACCACGGACCCCTACGAGCAGTACTTC.

This clonotype was found a few times. The chain couples TRBV15 to TRBJ2-5, with D unclear. Looked up from germline, CDR1 is LNHNV and CDR2 is YYDKDF (reference sequence). This CDR3 has 16 amino acids. V dropped 0 bases and J dropped 1 base, with 12 bases sitting between them. CDR3 sequence reads: CATSRDLPGSQETQYF. CDR3 bases: TGTGCCACCAGCAGAGATCTTCCCGGGTCCCAAGAGACCCAGTACTTC.

This CDR3 is CSALNSYNSPLHF. CDR3 nucleotides: TGCAGTGCTTTAAACTCCTATAATTCACCCCTCCACTTT. The chain has TRBV20-1 and TRBJ1-6, with D unclear. The CDR3 loop spans 13 amino acids. The V end was cut by 5 bases, the J end by 0 bases, with 5 bases between. Germline lookup yields CDR1 DFQATT and CDR2 SNEGSKA (reference sequence).

This clonotype has just a few counts. V gene TRBV11-2 combines with J gene TRBJ2-5, with unresolved D. Per germline, CDR1 SGHAT and CDR2 FQNNGV. V lost 1 base, J lost 11 bases, and 20 bases lay in between. The CDR3 length is 15 residues. This CDR3 reads CASSLGSKGTLEQYF. CDR3 nucleotides: TGTGCCAGCAGCTTAGGGAGTAAGGGCACCTTAGAGCAGTACTTC. The entire variable domain, with the rest obtained from reference TRBV11-2 and TRBJ2-5, is as follows: EAGVAQSPRYKIIEKRQSVAFWCNPISGHATLYWYQQILGQGPKLLIQFQNNGVVDDSQLPKDRFSAERLKGVDSTLKIQPAKLEDSAVYLCASSLGSKGTLEQYFGPGTRLLVL.

The rearrangement uses TRBV27 and TRBJ2-1; 8 bases fit TRBD2. The germline V gene encodes CDR1 MNHEY and CDR2 SMNVEV (reference sequence). The CDR3 is made up of 16 amino acids. Germline trimming cut 4 bases from V and 7 bases from J; bases unmatched to any gene: 12. The CDR3 DNA is TGTGCCAGCAGTTGGGTCGGCGGGGGGCCGGGGAATGAGCAGTTCTTC. Translated, it gives CASSWVGGGPGNEQFF.

The V call is TRBV7-9, the J call TRBJ1-4, with D perhaps TRBD1 (6 bases). Trimming left V 7 bases short and J 8 bases short, with 20 bases between. CDR1 SEHNR and CDR2 FQNEAQ come from the germline V gene (reference sequence). This CDR3 region has 15 residues. CDR3 bases: TGTGCCAGCAATATCTTGGGGGCAGTCGGAGAAAAACTGTTTTTT. Its translation: CASNILGAVGEKLFF. The full variable domain, in which reference TRBV7-9 and TRBJ1-4 provide the parts outside the CDR3, is DTGVSQNPRHKITKRGQNVTFRCDPISEHNRLYWYRQTLGQGPEFLTYFQNEAQLEKSRLLSDRFSAERPKGSFSTLEIQRTEQGDSAMYLCASNILGAVGEKLFFGSGTQLSVL.

This clonotype was observed a handful of times. V gene TRBV11-2 combines with J gene TRBJ2-7; 10 bases fit TRBD2. J lost 1 base, V lost 5 bases, and 5 bases had no gene match. The germline CDR1 and CDR2 sequences are SGHAT and FQNNGV. The CDR3 is 15 amino acids. Here the CDR3 DNA reads TGTGCCAGCAGCCCCCTGGGACTAGCGTCCTACGAGCAGTACTTC. Its protein is CASSPLGLASYEQYF.

The chain recombines TRBV5-1 with TRBJ2-7; TRBD1 or TRBD2 may be the D gene (5 bases each). The germline V gene has CDR1 SGHRS and CDR2 YFSETQ. The CDR3 sequence is 14 residues long. V lost 4 bases, J lost 2 bases, and 13 bases lay in between. The CDR3 bases are TGCGCCAGCAGCCCAGCCGGGACCCCCTACGAGCAGTACTTC. This sequence encodes CASSPAGTPYEQYF.

This chain uses TRBV20-1 with TRBJ2-1, with 11 bases matching TRBD1. The assigned J gene may be wrong: the sequence end matches TRBJ2-5 better. The CDR3 is 14 residues long. In germline, CDR1 is DFQATT, CDR2 SNEGSKA (reference sequence). CDR3 in DNA: TGCAGTGCCCCGGACAGGGGGCGTCCGGGGACCCAGTACTTC. This sequence encodes CSAPDRGRPGTQYF.